The 12 T cell receptor beta chains presented below share a single source sample, sequenced in a study of cytomegalovirus exposure and HLA in healthy donors. The primer mix had 60 Vbeta and 13 Jbeta primers. The data were produced by immunoSEQ multiplex PCR, yet TCRdb's version contains in-frame clones alone and is incomplete. This table holds tens of thousands of clones, around 79% found once. The specimen was PBMCs. The origin of the receptors is a middle-aged man in good health and CMV-seronegative.

This clone was seen just once. J is TRBJ1-5 and V is TRBV19, with a possible D match to TRBD1 (5 bases). This CDR3 spans 15 amino acids. CDR1 LNHDA and CDR2 SQIVND come from the germline V gene (reference sequence). Trimming cost V 1 base and J 1 base, with 8 bases left between them. The CDR3 region is CASSIGGDSNQPQHF. CDR3 bases: TGTGCCAGTAGTATAGGGGGGGACAGCAATCAGCCCCAGCATTTT. The full variable domain, rest sourced from reference TRBV19 and TRBJ1-5, is DGGITQSPKYLFRKEGQNVTLSCEQNLNHDAMYWYRQDPGQGLRLIYYSQIVNDFQKGDIAEGYSVSREKKESFPLTVTSAQKNPTAFYLCASSIGGDSNQPQHFGDGTRLSIL.

V usage is TRBV29-1 and J usage is TRBJ2-1, with 11 nucleotides matching TRBD2. The V gene end was trimmed by 4 bases and the J gene end by 7 bases; junction bases not matched to a gene: 3. The CDR3 covers 13 residues. Germline V gene lookup returns CDR1 SQVTM and CDR2 ANQGSEA. CDR3 loop: CSVVTSGRNEQFF. Written as DNA, the CDR3 is TGCAGCGTTGTAACTAGCGGGAGAAATGAGCAGTTCTTC.

This sequence joins TRBV29-1 and TRBJ2-7, with 8 bases aligning to TRBD2. CDR1 SQVTM and CDR2 ANQGSEA come from the germline V gene. V lost 4 bases, J lost 3 bases, and 17 bases stayed unmatched. CDR3 length: 17 amino acids. CDR3 residues: CSVVRGGLSGKVYEQYF. The CDR3 bases are TGCAGCGTTGTCAGAGGAGGGCTTAGCGGGAAGGTCTACGAGCAGTACTTC.

The V call is TRBV5-1, the J call TRBJ2-3, with D possibly being TRBD2 (6 bases). The V gene's germline CDR1 is SGHRS and CDR2 YFSETQ. CDR3 size: 15 residues. V lost 0 bases, J lost 4 bases, and 12 bases lay in between. The CDR3 is CASSLVGGAADTQYF. As DNA, the CDR3 is TGCGCCAGCAGCTTGGTGGGGGGAGCGGCAGATACGCAGTATTTT.

The chain couples TRBV5-1 to TRBJ2-5; 8 positions agree with TRBD2. The length of the CDR3 is 15 residues. Losses at the gene ends were 3 bases for V and 5 bases for J; bases not matched to a gene: 9. CDR1 SGHRS and CDR2 YFSETQ come from the germline V gene. CDR3 nucleotide sequence: TGCGCCAGCAGCTCGGGGGGGCACCCAAGGGAGACCCAGTACTTC. This gives the protein CASSSGGHPRETQYF.

The chain combines TRBV7-9 with TRBJ2-5, with D possibly being TRBD1 (6 bases). V lost 5 bases, J lost 1 base, and 14 bases lay in between. The CDR3 contains 15 residues. Germline values: CDR1 SEHNR, CDR2 FQNEAQ (reference sequence). CDR3 residues: CASSVRAGVQETQYF. The CDR3 DNA sequence: TGTGCCAGCAGCGTCAGGGCAGGGGTCCAAGAGACCCAGTACTTC.

This clone was counted a few times. The CDR3 nucleotides read TGTGCCAGCAGCATCGGACTAGCGCCGGCCGCGTACAATGAGCAGTTCTTC. The encoded protein is CASSIGLAPAAYNEQFF. V and J are TRBV11-3 and TRBJ2-1; 9 positions match TRBD2. Germline CDR1 and CDR2: SGHNT and YENEEA. V dropped 5 bases and J dropped 4; count of bases not matched to a gene: 12. This CDR3 spans 17 amino acids.

A note on this clone: Because the CDR3 is missing its conserved closing phenylalanine or tryptophan, this is likely a read error. The limits of the CDR3 on the DNA are not certain, so only TCRdb's listed CDR3 is given. V and J are TRBV5-6 and TRBJ2-7; the DNA was not used to check the table's D call, TRBD1. Germline values: CDR1 SGHDT, CDR2 YYEEEE. Inclusive of both ends, the CDR3 amounts to 10 amino acids. The chain's CDR3 is CASTQRRQGG.

The chain recombines TRBV6-5 with TRBJ1-1, with D uncertain. The CDR3 has 14 residues. CDR1 is MNHEY and CDR2 is SVGAGI in the germline V gene. Between the trimmed V and J ends, which lost 2 bases and 4 bases, there was a span of 11 bases. The DNA of the CDR3 is TGTGCCAGCAGTTACGAGGGCGGTATCACTGAAGCTTTCTTT. Amino acid sequence: CASSYEGGITEAFF.

The chain has TRBV7-8 and TRBJ2-1, with 11 bases aligning to TRBD2. The V gene's germline CDR1 is SGHVS and CDR2 FQNEAQ. After removal of 2 bases from V and 8 bases from J, the junction contained 14 bases not matched to a gene. The CDR3 contains 18 residues. The CDR3 is CASSLTYPRLAGTDEQFF. CDR3 nucleotides: TGTGCCAGCAGCTTAACCTACCCCAGACTAGCGGGAACAGATGAGCAGTTCTTC.

This clone was observed a single time. The gene calls are TRBV19 and TRBJ2-7; 9 bases are a match to TRBD2. CDR3 size: 16 residues. Per the germline V gene, CDR1 is LNHDA and CDR2 is SQIVND (reference sequence). V was pared by 3 bases and J by 0 bases, with 6 bases of the junction left unmatched. The CDR3 spells CASSIRTSANSYEQYF. The CDR3 coding sequence is TGTGCCAGTAGTATCAGGACTAGCGCAAACTCCTACGAGCAGTACTTC.

In this sample, this clone turned up once. V is TRBV19 and J is TRBJ2-1; TRBD2 matches at 9 bases. V was pared by 4 bases and J by 6 bases, with 10 bases of the junction left unmatched. The CDR3 is 16 residues long. The germline gives CDR1 LNHDA, CDR2 SQIVND (reference sequence). CDR3 sequence (DNA): TGTGCCAGTAGTACCCTCCCTGGGACTAGCCGCAATGAGCAGTTCTTC. Translating gives CASSTLPGTSRNEQFF.